The TCR beta chain described here comes from a study of early T cells in non-severe SARS-CoV-2 infection. Study-wide context: From unsorted whole blood, bulk RNA was sequenced, and the chains remained unpaired.

Whole-study results and caveats: Anti-spike CD8 responses were favored by VDJdb matching, which missed private and CD4 specificities.

This clonotype turned up a few times. Its cognate antigen is unknown. Unique molecular identifiers tagged individual cDNA molecules. TCRdb re-analysed the 5' RACE reads in MiXCR, keeping a single row per CDR3 protein. Of tens of thousands of distinct CDR3 sequences in the sample, 9.5% to 15% are singletons; the top ten hold about 2.5%. The CDR3 is made up of 17 amino acids. Germline V gives CDR1 MNHNS, CDR2 SASEGT. Trimming removed 0 bases at V and 0 bases at J, with 9 bases between. The specimen comprised whole blood, sampled at baseline. The V gene is TRBV6-1, the J gene TRBJ2-6; D call uncertain. This clonotype was sampled from an adult who was a healthcare worker with PCR-confirmed SARS-CoV-2 infection or an uninfected control (not recorded which). Here the CDR3 reads CASSEAHRNSGANVLTF. The CDR3 nucleotides are TGTGCCAGCAGTGAAGCGCATAGGAACTCTGGGGCCAACGTCCTGACTTTC.